This TCR beta chain was recorded in a study of cytomegalovirus exposure and HLA in healthy donors. Findings and caveats of the study: Cytomegalovirus association was assigned to over 150 TCR beta chains.

PCR employed 60 Vbeta and 13 Jbeta primers. Assay used: immunoSEQ multiplex PCR; TCRdb lists only in-frame clones, some missing. The repertoire holds some 200,000 clones, with approximately 80% as singletons. Turning to this clone: What it recognizes is unknown.

The V gene lost 3 bases and the J gene lost 1 base, with 9 bases spanning the gap. Germline lookup yields CDR1 SGHVS and CDR2 FQNEAQ. This CDR3 is built from 14 residues. Material: PBMCs. The TCR originated in a woman aged 30 to 39 in good health and CMV-seronegative. The chain uses TRBV7-8 and TRBJ1-1, with D possibly matching TRBD1 (5 bases). The CDR3 loop reads CASSFGGRNTEAFF. CDR3 in DNA: TGTGCCAGCAGCTTCGGGGGTCGGAACACTGAAGCTTTCTTT.